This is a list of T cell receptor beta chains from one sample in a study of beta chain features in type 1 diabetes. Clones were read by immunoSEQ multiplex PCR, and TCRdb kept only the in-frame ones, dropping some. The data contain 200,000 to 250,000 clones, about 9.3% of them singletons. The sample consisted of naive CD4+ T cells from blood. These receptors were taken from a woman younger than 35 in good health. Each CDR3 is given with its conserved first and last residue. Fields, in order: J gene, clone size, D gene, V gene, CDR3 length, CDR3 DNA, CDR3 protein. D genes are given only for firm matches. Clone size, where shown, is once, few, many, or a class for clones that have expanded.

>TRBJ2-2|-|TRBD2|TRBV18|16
TGTGCCAGCTCACCTCTCCAACCGGGAGGCACCGGGGAGCTGTTTTTT
CASSPLQPGGTGELFF
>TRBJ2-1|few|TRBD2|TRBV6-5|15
TGTGCCAGCAGTCGAACCGGACTAGCTTACAATGAGCAGTTCTTC
CASSRTGLAYNEQFF
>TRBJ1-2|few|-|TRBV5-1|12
TGCGCCAGCAGCTTTGGCGGGGATGGCTACACCTTC
CASSFGGDGYTF
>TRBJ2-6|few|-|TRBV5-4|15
TGTGCCAGCCTCCCCTCCCCCTCTGGGGCCAACGTCCTGACTTTC
CASLPSPSGANVLTF
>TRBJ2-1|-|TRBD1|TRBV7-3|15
TGTGCCAGCAGCGAGACAGGGGGTTGGGGGGGTGAGCAGTTCTTC
CASSETGGWGGEQFF
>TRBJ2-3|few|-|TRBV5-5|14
TGTGCCAGCAGCACCGACAGGCGCACAGATACGCAGTATTTT
CASSTDRRTDTQYF
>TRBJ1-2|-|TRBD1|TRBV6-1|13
TGTGCCACCCAGGGACAGGGGCTCTATGGCTACACCTTC
CATQGQGLYGYTF
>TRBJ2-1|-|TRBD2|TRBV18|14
TGTGCCAGCTCACCGACTAGCGGTTACAATGAGCAGTTCTTC
CASSPTSGYNEQFF
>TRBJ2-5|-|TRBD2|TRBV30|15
TGTGCCTGGGGCCTAGGGGGCGCGGGAGGGGAGACCCAGTACTTC
CAWGLGGAGGETQYF
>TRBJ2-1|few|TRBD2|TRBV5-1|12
TGCGCCAGCAGCTTGTTGGGGGGGGAGCAGTTCTTC
CASSLLGGEQFF
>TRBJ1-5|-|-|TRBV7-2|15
TGTGCCAGCAGCTTAGGGCCAGATTCAAATCAGCCCCAGCATTTT
CASSLGPDSNQPQHF
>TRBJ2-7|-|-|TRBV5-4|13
TGTGCCAGCAGCTTGGACCCGTCCGGGGAGCAGTACTTC
CASSLDPSGEQYF
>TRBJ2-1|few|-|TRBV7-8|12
TGTGCCAGCAGCTTAAGAGCCAATGAGCAGTTCTTC
CASSLRANEQFF
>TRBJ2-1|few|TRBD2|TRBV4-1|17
TGCGCCAGCAGCCAAACTCCGACTAGCGGGAGATCTAATGAGCAGTTCTTC
CASSQTPTSGRSNEQFF
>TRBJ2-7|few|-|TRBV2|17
TGTGCCAGCAGTGGGTGGGTCCAGGGGGGAGTCTCCTACGAGCAGTACTTC
CASSGWVQGGVSYEQYF
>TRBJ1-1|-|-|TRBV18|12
TGTGCCAGCTCGCGACGGGACACTGAAGCTTTCTTT
CASSRRDTEAFF
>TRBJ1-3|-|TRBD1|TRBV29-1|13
TGCAGCGCACAGGGGAACTCTGGAAACACCATATATTTT
CSAQGNSGNTIYF
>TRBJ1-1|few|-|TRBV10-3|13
TGTGCCATCAGTAAACAGCCGAACACTGAAGCTTTCTTT
CAISKQPNTEAFF
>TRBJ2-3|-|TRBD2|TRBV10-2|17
TGCGCCAGCAGTGAGCTAGCGGGAGGGCCATGGGGAGATACGCAGTATTTT
CASSELAGGPWGDTQYF
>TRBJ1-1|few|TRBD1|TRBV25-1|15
TGTGCCAGCAGTGAATACGGACAGGGAGGTACTGAAGCTTTCTTT
CASSEYGQGGTEAFF
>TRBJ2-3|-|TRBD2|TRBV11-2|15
TGTGCCAGCAGCTTAGTCACTAGCGGCACAGATACGCAGTATTTT
CASSLVTSGTDTQYF
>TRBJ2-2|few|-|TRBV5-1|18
TGCGCCAGCAGCGCGAATTTAATTGACATCCGAAAGACCGGGGAGCTGTTTTTT
CASSANLIDIRKTGELFF
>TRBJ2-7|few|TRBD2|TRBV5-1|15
TGCGCCACCGCAACACTAGCGGGAACCTCCTACGAGCAGTACTTC
CATATLAGTSYEQYF
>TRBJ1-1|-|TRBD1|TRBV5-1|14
TGCGCCAGCAGCCTGACAGGGACGAACACTGAAGCTTTCTTT
CASSLTGTNTEAFF
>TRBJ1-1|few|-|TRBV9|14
TGTGCCAGCAGCGTAGCAGGGGCATACACTGAAGCTTTCTTT
CASSVAGAYTEAFF
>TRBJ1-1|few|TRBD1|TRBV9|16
TGTGCCAGCAGCGTAGGGGCGGGACAGGGAAACACTGAAGCTTTCTTT
CASSVGAGQGNTEAFF
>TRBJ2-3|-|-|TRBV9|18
TGTGCCAGCAGCGTAGGCCCCGTAGTAGCCAGAAGCACAGATACGCAGTATTTT
CASSVGPVVARSTDTQYF
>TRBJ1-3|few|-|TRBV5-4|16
TGTGCCAGCAGCTTGGATGCGGGGGGCGCAGGAAACACCATATATTTT
CASSLDAGGAGNTIYF
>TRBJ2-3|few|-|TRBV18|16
TGTGCCAGCTCACCCCTCCAAGGCAGGATCCCAGATACGCAGTATTTT
CASSPLQGRIPDTQYF
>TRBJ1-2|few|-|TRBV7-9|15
TGTGCCAGCAGCTCGAGCGGTTTTTGGGGCTATGGCTACACCTTC
CASSSSGFWGYGYTF
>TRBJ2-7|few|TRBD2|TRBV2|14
TGTGCCAGCGGGGGGGCTAGCGGGAGCTACGAGCAGTACTTC
CASGGASGSYEQYF
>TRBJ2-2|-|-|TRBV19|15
TGTGCCAGTAGTATGGTGAATCGGTACACCGGGGAGCTGTTTTTT
CASSMVNRYTGELFF
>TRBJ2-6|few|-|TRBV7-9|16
TGTGCCAGCGCTCACCAGGGGGGTTCTGGGGCCAACGTCCTGACTTTC
CASAHQGGSGANVLTF
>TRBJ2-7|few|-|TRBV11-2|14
TGTGCCAGCAGCTTTGACGGGAGCAACTACGAGCAGTACTTC
CASSFDGSNYEQYF
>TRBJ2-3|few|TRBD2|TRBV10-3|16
TGTGCCATCAGTGCCCTAGCGGGGGCTAGCACAGATACGCAGTATTTT
CAISALAGASTDTQYF
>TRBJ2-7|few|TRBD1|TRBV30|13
TGTGCCTGGAGTGGGACAGGGGGCTACGAGCAGTACTTC
CAWSGTGGYEQYF
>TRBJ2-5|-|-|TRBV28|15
TGTGCCAGCAGAACCCGTGTGGGGGGAGTAGAGACCCAGTACTTC
CASRTRVGGVETQYF
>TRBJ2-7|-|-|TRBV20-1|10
TGCAGTGCTAGGTCGTACGAGCAGTACTTC
CSARSYEQYF
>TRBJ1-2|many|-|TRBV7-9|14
TGTGCCAGCAGCTTACTCAGGGTTCCAGATGGCTACACCTTC
CASSLLRVPDGYTF
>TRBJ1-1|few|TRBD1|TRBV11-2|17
TGTGCCAGCAGCTTCCGGACAGGGGGAACTATGAACACTGAAGCTTTCTTT
CASSFRTGGTMNTEAFF
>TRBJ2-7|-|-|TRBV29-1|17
TGCAGCGTCCAACCGGAAGGGGGTCCCCCGTTAGCCTACGAGCAGTACTTC
CSVQPEGGPPLAYEQYF
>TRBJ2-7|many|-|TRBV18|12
TGTGCCAGCATCCCGCTGAGGGACGAGCAGTACTTC
CASIPLRDEQYF
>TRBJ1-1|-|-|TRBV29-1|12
TGCAGCGCTGCGGACAGGAACACTGAAGCTTTCTTT
CSAADRNTEAFF
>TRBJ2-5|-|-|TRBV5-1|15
TGCGCCAGCAGCTTGGGACGGGGGAGCCAAGAGACCCAGTACTTC
CASSLGRGSQETQYF
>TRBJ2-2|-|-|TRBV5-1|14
TGCGCCAGCAGCTTGAGCGGTTTACCCGGGGAGCTGTTTTTT
CASSLSGLPGELFF
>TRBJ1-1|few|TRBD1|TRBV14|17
TGTGCCAGCAGCGTAAGGGTGGGACAGTTCCTAAACACTGAAGCTTTCTTT
CASSVRVGQFLNTEAFF
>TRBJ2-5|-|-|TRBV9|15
TGTGCCAGCAGCGTCGATTTTGCGGGAATGGAGACCCAGTACTTC
CASSVDFAGMETQYF
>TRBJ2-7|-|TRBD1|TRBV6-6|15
TGTGCCAGCAGTTCCCCTGGACAGGGGGCTTACGAGCAGTACTTC
CASSSPGQGAYEQYF
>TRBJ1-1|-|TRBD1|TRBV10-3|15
TGTGCCATCAGTGAGTCGGGAACAGGGGGCACTGAAGCTTTCTTT
CAISESGTGGTEAFF
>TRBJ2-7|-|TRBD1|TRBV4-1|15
TGCGCCAGCAGCCATCGGGACAGTAACTCCTACGAGCAGTACTTC
CASSHRDSNSYEQYF